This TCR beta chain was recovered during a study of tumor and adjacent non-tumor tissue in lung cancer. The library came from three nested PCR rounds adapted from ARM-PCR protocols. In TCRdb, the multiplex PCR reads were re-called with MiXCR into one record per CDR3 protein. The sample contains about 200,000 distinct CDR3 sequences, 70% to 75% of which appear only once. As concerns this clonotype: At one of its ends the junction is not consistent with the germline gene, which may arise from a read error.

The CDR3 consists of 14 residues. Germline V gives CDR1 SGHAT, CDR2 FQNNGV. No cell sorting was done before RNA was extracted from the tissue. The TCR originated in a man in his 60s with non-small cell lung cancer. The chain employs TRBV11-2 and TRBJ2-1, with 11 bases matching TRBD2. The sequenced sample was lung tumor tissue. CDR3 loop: CVSSLAGGYNEQLF. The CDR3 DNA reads TGTGTCAGCAGCTTAGCGGGAGGGTACAATGAGCAGCTCTTC.